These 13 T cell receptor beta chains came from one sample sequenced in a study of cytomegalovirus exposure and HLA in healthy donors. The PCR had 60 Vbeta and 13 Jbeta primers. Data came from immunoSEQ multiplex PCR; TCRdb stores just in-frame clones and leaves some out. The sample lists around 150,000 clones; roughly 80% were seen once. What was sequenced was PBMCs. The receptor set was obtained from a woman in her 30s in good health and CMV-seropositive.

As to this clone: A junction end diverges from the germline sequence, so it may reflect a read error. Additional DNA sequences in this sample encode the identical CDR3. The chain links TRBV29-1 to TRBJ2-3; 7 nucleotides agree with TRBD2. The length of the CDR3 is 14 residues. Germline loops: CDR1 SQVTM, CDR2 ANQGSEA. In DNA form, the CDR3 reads TGTAGCGTTGTGGGGGGGACGAGCACAGATACGCAGTATTTT. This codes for CSVVGGTSTDTQYF.

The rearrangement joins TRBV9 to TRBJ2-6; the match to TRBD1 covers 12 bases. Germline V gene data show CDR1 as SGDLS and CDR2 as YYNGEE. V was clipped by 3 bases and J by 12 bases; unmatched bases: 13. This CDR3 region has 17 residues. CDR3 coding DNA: TGTGCCAGCAGCGCAGATGAGTGGGACAGGGGGCCCCCCGTCCTGACTTTC. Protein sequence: CASSADEWDRGPPVLTF.

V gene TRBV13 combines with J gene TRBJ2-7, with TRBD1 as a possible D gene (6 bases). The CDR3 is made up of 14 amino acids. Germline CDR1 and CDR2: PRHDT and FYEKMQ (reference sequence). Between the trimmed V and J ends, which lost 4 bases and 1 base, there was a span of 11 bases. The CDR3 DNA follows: TGTGCCAGCAGCTCAACGGACAGATCCTACGAGCAGTACTTC. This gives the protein CASSSTDRSYEQYF.

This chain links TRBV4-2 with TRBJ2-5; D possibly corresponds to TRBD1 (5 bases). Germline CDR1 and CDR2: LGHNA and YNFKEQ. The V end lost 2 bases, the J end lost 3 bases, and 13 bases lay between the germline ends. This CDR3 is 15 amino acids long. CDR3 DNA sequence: TGTGCCAGCAGCCAAAGGCCGCTAGGGGAAGAGACCCAGTACTTC. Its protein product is CASSQRPLGEETQYF.

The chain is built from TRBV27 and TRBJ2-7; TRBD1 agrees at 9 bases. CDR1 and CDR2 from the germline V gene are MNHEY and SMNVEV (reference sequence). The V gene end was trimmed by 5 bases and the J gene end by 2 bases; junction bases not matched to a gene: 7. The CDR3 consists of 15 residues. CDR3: CASSLQDRGAYEQYF. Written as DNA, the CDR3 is TGTGCCAGCAGTCTCCAGGACAGGGGCGCCTACGAGCAGTACTTC.

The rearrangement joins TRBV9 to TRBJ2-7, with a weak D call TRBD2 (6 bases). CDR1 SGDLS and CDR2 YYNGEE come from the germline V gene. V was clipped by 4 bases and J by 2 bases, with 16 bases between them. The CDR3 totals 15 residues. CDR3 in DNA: TGTGCCAGCAGCCCCCGAGCGGGTTCTACCTACGAGCAGTACTTC. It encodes CASSPRAGSTYEQYF.

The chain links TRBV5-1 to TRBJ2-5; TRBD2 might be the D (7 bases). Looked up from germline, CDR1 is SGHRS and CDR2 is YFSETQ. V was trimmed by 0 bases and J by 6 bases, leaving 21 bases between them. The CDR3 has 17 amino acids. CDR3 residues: CASSLEGGVKAWQTQYF. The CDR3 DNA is TGCGCCAGCAGCTTGGAGGGGGGGGTGAAGGCTTGGCAGACCCAGTACTTC.

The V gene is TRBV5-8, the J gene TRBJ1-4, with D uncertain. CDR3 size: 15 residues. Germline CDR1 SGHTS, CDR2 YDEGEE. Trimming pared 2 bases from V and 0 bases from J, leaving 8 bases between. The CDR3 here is CASSLQRATNEKLFF. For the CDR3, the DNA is TGTGCCAGCAGCTTACAGAGAGCAACTAATGAAAAACTGTTTTTT.

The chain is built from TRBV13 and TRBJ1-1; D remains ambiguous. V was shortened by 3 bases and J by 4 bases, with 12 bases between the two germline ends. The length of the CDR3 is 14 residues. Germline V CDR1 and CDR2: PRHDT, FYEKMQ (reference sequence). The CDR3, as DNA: TGTGCCAGCAGCTTTAGGAGGGTTCTCACTGAAGCTTTCTTT. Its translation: CASSFRRVLTEAFF.

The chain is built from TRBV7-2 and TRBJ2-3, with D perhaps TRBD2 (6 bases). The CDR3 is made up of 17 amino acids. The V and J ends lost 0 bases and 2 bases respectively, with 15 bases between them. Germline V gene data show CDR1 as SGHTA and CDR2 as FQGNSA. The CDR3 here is CASSLARWGGDTDTQYF. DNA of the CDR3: TGTGCCAGCAGCTTAGCGCGGTGGGGCGGGGACACAGATACGCAGTATTTT.

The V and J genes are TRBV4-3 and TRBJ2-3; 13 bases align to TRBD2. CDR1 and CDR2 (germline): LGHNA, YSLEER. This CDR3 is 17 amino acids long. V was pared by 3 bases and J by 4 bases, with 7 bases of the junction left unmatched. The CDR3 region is CASSHPTTSGGADTQYF. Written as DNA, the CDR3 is TGCGCCAGCAGCCATCCTACAACTAGCGGGGGGGCAGATACGCAGTATTTT.

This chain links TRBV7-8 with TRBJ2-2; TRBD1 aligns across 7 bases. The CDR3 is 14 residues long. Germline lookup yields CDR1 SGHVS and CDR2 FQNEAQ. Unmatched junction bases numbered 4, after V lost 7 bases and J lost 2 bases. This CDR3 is CASTRQGNTGELFF. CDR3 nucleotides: TGTGCCAGCACCCGACAGGGTAACACCGGGGAGCTGTTTTTT.

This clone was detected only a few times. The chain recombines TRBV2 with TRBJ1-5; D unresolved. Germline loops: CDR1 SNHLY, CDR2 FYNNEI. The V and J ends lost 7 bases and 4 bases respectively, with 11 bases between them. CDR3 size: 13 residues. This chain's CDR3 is CASTQSGNQPQHF. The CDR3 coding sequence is TGTGCCAGCACGCAGTCCGGGAATCAGCCCCAGCATTTT.